A single sample is the source of the 9 T cell receptor beta chains below, sequenced in a study of blood T cell repertoires in COVID-19. Clones were read by immunoSEQ multiplex PCR, and TCRdb kept only the in-frame ones, dropping some. The table shows some 510,000 clones, with 70% to 90% occurring only once. The specimen sequenced was PBMCs or T cells enriched from blood (not recorded which). These receptors all come from a woman aged 40 to 50 who had recovered from COVID-19.

The CDR3 here is CAAAQTGVNQPQHF. The CDR3 coding sequence is TGTGCCGCCGCACAGACAGGGGTCAATCAGCCCCAGCATTTT. The chain links TRBV19 to TRBJ1-5, with 8 nucleotides matching TRBD1. V shed 11 bases and J 3 bases; nucleotides not matched to a gene: 9. Germline assignment: CDR1 LNHDA and CDR2 SQIVND (reference sequence). The CDR3 runs 14 residues.

The chain links TRBV10-2 to TRBJ1-3; weak D call: TRBD1 (6 bases). Trimming cost V 9 bases and J 8 bases, with 17 bases left between them. This CDR3 spans 13 amino acids. Germline CDR1 and CDR2: WSHSY and SAAADI. CDR3 in amino acids: CASEQGVGDTIYF. CDR3 DNA sequence: TGCGCCAGTGAACAGGGTGTGGGAGACACCATATATTTT.

A remark on this clone: Other DNA sequences of this sample code for an identical CDR3. The chain joins TRBV27 to TRBJ2-1, with 7 bases aligning to TRBD1. The CDR3 extends over 14 amino acids. Per the germline V gene, CDR1 is MNHEY and CDR2 is SMNVEV (reference sequence). With V trimmed by 3 bases and J by 4 bases, 3 bases remained unmatched. The CDR3 reads CASSLGTAYNEQFF. The CDR3 nucleotides read TGTGCCAGCAGTTTGGGGACAGCGTACAATGAGCAGTTCTTC.

The V and J genes are TRBV29-1 and TRBJ2-1; 10 bases line up with TRBD2. Per the germline V gene, CDR1 is SQVTM and CDR2 is ANQGSEA. The CDR3 is 15 residues long. The junction had 7 bases not matched to a gene; V was cut back by 6 bases and J by 2 bases. CDR3 nucleotides: TGCAGCGTAGCTAAAACTAGCGGGGCCTACAATGAGCAGTTCTTC. Protein sequence: CSVAKTSGAYNEQFF.

The V gene is TRBV6-5, the J gene TRBJ1-5, with 7 bases lining up with TRBD1. Germline V lookup: CDR1 MNHEY, CDR2 SVGAGI. CDR3 length: 15 amino acids. Trimming at V came to 5 bases and at J to 5 bases, leaving 9 bases not matched to a gene. CDR3 region: CASSPVRDSHQPQHF. The CDR3 coding sequence is TGTGCCAGCAGTCCAGTCCGGGACAGCCATCAGCCCCAGCATTTT.

This clone has just one count. The chain employs TRBV27 and TRBJ1-2; 7 bases line up with TRBD1. The CDR3 runs 13 residues. Germline-derived CDR1 and CDR2 are MNHEY and SMNVEV (reference sequence). The ends lost 6 bases at V and 6 bases at J; junction bases unmatched: 7. CDR3 sequence: CASSLRGSDGYTF. In nucleotides, the CDR3 is TGTGCCAGCAGCCTCAGGGGGTCTGATGGCTACACCTTC.

Worth noting for this clone: The sample has other DNA sequences that encode this CDR3 too. The chain is built from TRBV6-5 and TRBJ1-1, with D hard to call. V gave up 2 bases and J gave up 3 bases, with 10 bases separating them. Germline V CDR1 and CDR2: MNHEY, SVGAGI. The CDR3 is made up of 14 amino acids. As DNA, the CDR3 is TGTGCCAGCAGTTACAGGGAGACGGACACTGAAGCTTTCTTT. It specifies CASSYRETDTEAFF.

The chain combines TRBV11-2 with TRBJ2-3; TRBD2 matches 14 bases. The CDR3 totals 19 residues. V lost 4 bases and J lost 9; bases outside the gene matches: 18. CDR1 SGHAT and CDR2 FQNNGV come from the germline V gene. This CDR3 is CASSSGRTSGRFRRSTQYF. The CDR3, as DNA: TGTGCCAGCAGCTCCGGAAGGACTAGCGGGAGGTTTAGACGGAGCACGCAGTATTTT. Combining the CDR3 with reference TRBV11-2 and TRBJ2-3 gives the whole variable domain EAGVAQSPRYKIIEKRQSVAFWCNPISGHATLYWYQQILGQGPKLLIQFQNNGVVDDSQLPKDRFSAERLKGVDSTLKIQPAKLEDSAVYLCASSSGRTSGRFRRSTQYFGPGTRLTVL.

V usage is TRBV19 and J usage is TRBJ1-1; D possibly corresponds to TRBD1 (6 bases). Trimming pared 3 bases from V and 6 bases from J, leaving 14 bases between. The CDR3 sequence is 14 residues long. In germline, CDR1 is LNHDA, CDR2 SQIVND (reference sequence). CDR3 sequence: CASSMRAAGAEAFF. DNA for the CDR3: TGTGCCAGTAGTATGAGGGCAGCAGGGGCTGAAGCTTTCTTT.